Listed here is a single T cell receptor beta chain. This specimen belongs to a study of blood T cell repertoires in COVID-19. J was trimmed by 9 bases and V by 6 bases; bases with no gene match: 15. The CDR3 runs 16 residues. The germline CDR1 and CDR2 sequences are LGHDT and YNNKEL (reference sequence). Sequencing used immunoSEQ multiplex PCR; TCRdb keeps in-frame clones, though not all of them. The sample holds 250,000 or so clones, about 86% seen once. The TCR was taken from a man aged 45-65 years who had recovered from COVID-19. This chain uses TRBV3-1 (or the pseudogene TRBV3-2) with TRBJ2-1, with TRBD1 matching over 9 bases. The specimen was PBMCs or T cells enriched from blood (not recorded which). The CDR3 is CASRPRGTGYMGEQFF. The DNA of the CDR3 is TGTGCCAGCAGACCGAGAGGGACAGGGTATATGGGTGAGCAGTTCTTC.